The sequence of this TCR beta chain was determined in a study of blood T cell repertoires in COVID-19. Study-level information: COVID-19 samples collected from the United States, Italy and Spain covered acute and convalescent phases. The cDNA or gDNA used as material had been derived from T cells, B-cell-depleted T cells, or PBMCs.

Original analysis: Researchers report that nucleated cell counts were estimated from reference gene primer amplification. Method: immunoSEQ multiplex PCR; TCRdb's copy keeps in-frame clones and lacks some. V and J calls and clone size are given by that table; D and trimming were obtained from the DNA. Of some 100,000 clones in the sample, approximately 92% are singletons; the top ten hold roughly 5.2%. This CDR3 is 14 amino acids long. Germline V lookup: CDR1 SGHAT, CDR2 FQNNGV. With 5 bases removed from V and 2 bases from J, the gap between germline ends came to 13 bases. The chain uses TRBV11-2 and TRBJ2-7; D is unclear. The receptor was derived from a woman over 75 with active COVID-19. Sample: peripheral blood. The CDR3 sequence: CASSPTRAAYEQYF. CDR3 DNA: TGTGCCAGCAGCCCTACGCGTGCCGCCTACGAGCAGTACTTC.